This T cell receptor (beta chain) was identified during a study of T-cell memory formation after mild COVID-19. Study overall: Among the donors, TCR clusters were largely specific to each donor. Study observations and caveats: Certain responding clones were present in pre-infection memory, suggesting participation of cross-reactive memory. Unconfirmed was the SARS-CoV-2 specificity of second-wave clones that peaked on day 37.

This CDR3 region has 15 residues. Germline V gene sequence: CDR1 MNHEY, CDR2 SMNVEV (reference sequence). With V trimmed by 4 bases and J by 0 bases, 3 bases remained unmatched. Notes on this clonotype: Its specificity is not known.

TCR alpha and TCR beta cDNA libraries carrying sample barcodes and UMIs were produced by 5'RACE using constant-segment primers. MiXCR was run by TCRdb on the 5' RACE reads, yielding one entry per CDR3 protein. The data hold more than 250,000 distinct CDR3 sequences, with about 16% observed a single time. The specimen sequenced was PBMCs or a T cell subset sorted from them (not recorded which). This clonotype originated in a man aged 18 to 35 who had mild COVID-19 (a few samples of this study predate the infection). Cell type and time point are not known. The chain recombines TRBV27 with TRBJ2-5; 9 nucleotides match TRBD1. The CDR3 DNA is TGTGCCAGCAGTTGGGACAGGGTGCACCAAGAGACCCAGTACTTC. This gives the protein CASSWDRVHQETQYF.